Here is one T cell receptor beta chain with its context. This sample is drawn from a study of patients and donors after allogeneic stem cell transplantation. Each CDR3 protein gets one entry after TCRdb re-called the RT-PCR reads with MiXCR. The sample records fewer than 500,000 distinct CDR3 sequences, more than 15% being singletons. V was clipped by 1 base and J by 5 bases, with 8 bases between them. CDR1 LGHDT and CDR2 YNNKEL come from the germline V gene (reference sequence). This CDR3 spans 13 amino acids. The sample was blood, either unsorted or a sorted T cell fraction (not recorded which). The V call is TRBV3-1, the J call TRBJ1-1, with D possibly matching TRBD1 (5 bases). The sequence was collected from a human donor who was either an allogeneic HSCT recipient or a stem cell or donor lymphocyte infusion donor (not recorded which). It is not recorded whose cells these are; they may come from a transplant donor. CDR3 protein: CASSQVGGTEAFF. CDR3 DNA: TGTGCCAGCAGCCAAGTTGGGGGAACTGAAGCTTTCTTT.